The 24 T cell receptor beta chains listed next were all sequenced from one sample in a study of blood T cell repertoires in COVID-19. Libraries were prepared by immunoSEQ multiplex PCR; TCRdb keeps only in-frame clonotypes and omits some of them. The table shows 350,000 to 450,000 clones, with 85% occurring only once. The sample consisted of peripheral blood. The receptors shown here come from a woman between 18 and 29 years old with acute or convalescent COVID-19.

The chain recombines TRBV19 with TRBJ1-5; possibly TRBD1 for D (5 bases). V dropped 3 bases and J dropped 4 bases, with 10 bases sitting between them. CDR3 size: 14 residues. From germline, CDR1 is LNHDA and CDR2 SQIVND (reference sequence). CDR3 sequence (DNA): TGTGCCAGTAGTATGTCACCAGGGAATCAGCCCCAGCATTTT. Amino acid sequence: CASSMSPGNQPQHF.

The chain is built from TRBV5-5 and TRBJ1-5; TRBD1 aligns across 9 bases. In germline, CDR1 is SGHKS, CDR2 YYEKEE (reference sequence). The CDR3 sequence is 15 residues long. Trimming at V came to 4 bases and at J to 5 bases, leaving 7 bases not matched to a gene. The CDR3 region has the DNA TGTGCCAGCAGCGGGGGACAGGGCCCCGATCAGCCCCAGCATTTT. Translated: CASSGGQGPDQPQHF.

The chain is built from TRBV28 and TRBJ1-2, with 8 bases that match TRBD1. Germline V gene lookup returns CDR1 MDHEN and CDR2 SYDVKM. J lost 2 bases, V lost 7 bases, and 6 bases had no gene match. The CDR3 length is 14 residues. The CDR3, as DNA: TGTGCCAGCACCCGGACAGGGCCCAACTATGGCTACACCTTC. Amino acid sequence: CASTRTGPNYGYTF.

The gene calls are TRBV27 and TRBJ1-4; unclear D gene. V was clipped by 2 bases and J by 4 bases, with 8 bases between them. In germline, CDR1 is MNHEY, CDR2 SMNVEV (reference sequence). The CDR3 covers 14 residues. The CDR3 nucleotides read TGTGCCAGCAGTTTACGCGTATATAATGAAAAACTGTTTTTT. Its protein is CASSLRVYNEKLFF.

The CDR3 region is CASSSGQFDDYTF. As DNA, the CDR3 is TGTGCCAGCAGCTCCGGACAGTTTGATGACTACACCTTC. The chain has TRBV7-9 and TRBJ1-2; tentative D call: TRBD1 (6 bases). CDR3 size: 13 residues. Trimming removed 4 bases at V and 10 bases at J, with 16 bases between. CDR1 is SEHNR, CDR2 FQNEAQ, per germline (reference sequence).

CDR3 nucleotide sequence: TGTGCCAGCAGTGAAGGGGGAGCACGGAACGAGCAGTACTTC. Its translation is CASSEGGARNEQYF. The chain recombines TRBV2 with TRBJ2-7; D is perhaps TRBD2 (5 bases). Germline lookup yields CDR1 SNHLY and CDR2 FYNNEI. CDR3 length: 14 residues. The V end was cut by 1 base, the J end by 5 bases, with 12 bases between.

J is TRBJ2-3 and V is TRBV5-8, with 8 positions matching TRBD2. Trimming cost V 0 bases and J 7 bases; bases outside gene matches: 10. Germline CDR1 reads SGHTS; CDR2 reads YDEGEE. The CDR3 contains 16 residues. Here the CDR3 DNA reads TGTGCCAGCAGCTTGGAGCGGGGGAGGGGGACGAATACGCAGTATTTT. Protein sequence: CASSLERGRGTNTQYF.

The chain is built from TRBV11-2 and TRBJ2-5; 9 nucleotides agree with TRBD2. The germline CDR1 and CDR2 sequences are SGHAT and FQNNGV. With V trimmed by 5 bases and J by 5 bases, 12 bases remained unmatched. There are 16 residues in the CDR3. In nucleotides, the CDR3 is TGTGCCAGCAGCCGGGAGGCGGGAGGGCCTGGGGAGACCCAGTACTTC. Its translation is CASSREAGGPGETQYF.

The chain's CDR3 is CASSPRDRGLGGYTF. In DNA, the CDR3 is TGTGCCAGCAGCCCCCGGGACAGGGGACTCGGGGGCTACACCTTC. The genes are TRBV7-2 and TRBJ1-2, with TRBD1 identical over 10 bases. The junction had 11 bases not matched to a gene; V was cut back by 5 bases and J by 8 bases. The CDR3 length is 15 residues. Germline lookup yields CDR1 SGHTA and CDR2 FQGNSA. The entire variable domain, with the rest obtained from reference TRBV7-2 and TRBJ1-2, is as follows: GAGVSQSPSNKVTEKGKDVELRCDPISGHTALYWYRQSLGQGLEFLIYFQGNSAPDKSGLPSDRFSAERTGGSVSTLTIQRTQQEDSAVYLCASSPRDRGLGGYTFGSGTRLTVV.

This clone was detected once. The V gene is TRBV7-9, the J gene TRBJ2-7; 10 bases are a match to TRBD2. CDR3 length: 15 amino acids. CDR1 SEHNR and CDR2 FQNEAQ come from the germline V gene (reference sequence). Germline trimming cut 5 bases from V and 5 bases from J; bases unmatched to any gene: 9. The CDR3 reads CASSNSGLARNEQYF. The CDR3 bases are TGTGCCAGCAGCAATTCGGGACTAGCGAGAAACGAGCAGTACTTC.

The chain is built from TRBV5-8 and TRBJ2-3, with TRBD2 matching over 15 bases. V was pared by 9 bases and J by 9 bases, with 5 bases of the junction left unmatched. The CDR3 loop spans 13 amino acids. CDR1 SGHTS and CDR2 YDEGEE come from the germline V gene. The CDR3 region has the DNA TGTGCCACTGGACTAGCGGGAGGGGAAACGCAGTATTTT. It translates to CATGLAGGETQYF.

V and J are TRBV24-1 and TRBJ2-7; 8 bases map to TRBD2. CDR1 is KGHDR and CDR2 is SFDVKD in the germline V gene. This CDR3 region has 15 residues. With V trimmed by 8 bases and J by 2 bases, 10 bases remained unmatched. CDR3 coding DNA: TGTGCCACCACAAGAGAGCGGGGGCCCGCCTACGAGCAGTACTTC. This sequence encodes CATTRERGPAYEQYF.

The J gene is TRBJ1-4, the V gene TRBV19, with TRBD1 as a possible D gene (5 bases). CDR3 length: 14 amino acids. With 5 bases removed from V and 3 bases from J, the gap between germline ends came to 10 bases. Germline CDR1 reads LNHDA; CDR2 reads SQIVND (reference sequence). The chain's CDR3 is CASSHGGANEKLFF. In DNA, the CDR3 is TGTGCCAGTAGTCACGGGGGGGCTAATGAAAAACTGTTTTTT.

The V gene is TRBV10-3, the J gene TRBJ1-1, with 8 bases that match TRBD1. The CDR3 extends over 15 amino acids. Germline V gives CDR1 ENHRY, CDR2 SYGVKD. J lost 7 bases, V lost 6 bases, and 13 bases had no gene match. The CDR3 region has the DNA TGTGCCATCAGAGCAGGGGGCCTGGAGTATGGTGAAGCTTTCTTT. Translation gives CAIRAGGLEYGEAFF.

This clone was counted between two and nine times. The genes are TRBV19 and TRBJ1-1; D might be TRBD1 (6 bases). Trimming removed 4 bases at V and 3 bases at J, with 12 bases between. The CDR3 is made up of 14 amino acids. Germline V gene data show CDR1 as LNHDA and CDR2 as SQIVND (reference sequence). DNA of the CDR3: TGTGCCAGTAGTACACAGGGAGGGGACACTGAAGCTTTCTTT. Protein sequence: CASSTQGGDTEAFF.

This clone was found once. This chain joins TRBV19 and TRBJ1-5; D is unresolved. Trimming cost V 5 bases and J 9 bases, with 17 bases left between them. The length of the CDR3 is 14 residues. Germline assignment: CDR1 LNHDA and CDR2 SQIVND (reference sequence). The CDR3 is CASSFRKANGPQHF. The CDR3 DNA is TGTGCCAGTAGTTTCAGGAAGGCGAATGGGCCCCAGCATTTT.

This rearrangement joins TRBV9 to TRBJ1-3; weak D call: TRBD1 (6 bases). The CDR3 sequence is 16 residues long. CDR1 and CDR2 (germline): SGDLS, YYNGEE. Trimming pared 3 bases from V and 7 bases from J, leaving 20 bases between. The CDR3 is CASSARGLGTGNTIYF. The CDR3 DNA follows: TGTGCCAGCAGCGCCAGGGGCCTTGGGACGGGGAACACCATATATTTT.

This sequence joins TRBV5-1 and TRBJ2-3; weak D call: TRBD2 (5 bases). Germline CDR1 SGHRS, CDR2 YFSETQ. Trimming cost V 2 bases and J 6 bases, with 19 bases left between them. This CDR3 is 16 amino acids long. CDR3 amino acids: CASSFLGGQLKDTQYF. The DNA of the CDR3 is TGCGCCAGCAGCTTCCTCGGAGGCCAGTTGAAGGATACGCAGTATTTT. The full variable domain, completed using reference TRBV5-1 and TRBJ2-3, is KAGVTQTPRYLIKTRGQQVTLSCSPISGHRSVSWYQQTPGQGLQFLFEYFSETQRNKGNFPGRFSGRQFSNSRSEMNVSTLELGDSALYLCASSFLGGQLKDTQYFGPGTRLTVL.

This clone was seen once. The chain has TRBV5-5 and TRBJ1-5, with D unresolved. Looked up from germline, CDR1 is SGHKS and CDR2 is YYEKEE (reference sequence). The germline V and J ends were trimmed by 3 bases and 6 bases, with 13 bases remaining between them. The CDR3 runs 14 residues. DNA of the CDR3: TGTGCCAGCAGCTCGGAGGCAGGATTTCAGCCCCAGCATTTT. Its protein is CASSSEAGFQPQHF. Complete variable domain (other parts from reference TRBV5-5 and TRBJ1-5): DAGVTQSPTHLIKTRGQQVTLRCSPISGHKSVSWYQQVLGQGPQFIFQYYEKEERGRGNFPDRFSARQFPNYSSELNVNALLLGDSALYLCASSSEAGFQPQHFGDGTRLSIL.

This chain connects TRBV5-8 to TRBJ2-7; 7 nucleotides agree with TRBD1. CDR3 size: 15 residues. The V segment lost 0 bases and the J segment 7 bases; nucleotides outside the gene matches: 10. Germline V gene lookup returns CDR1 SGHTS and CDR2 YDEGEE. CDR3 nucleotides: TGTGCCAGCAGCTTGGGACAGGGTGATACCTCGGAGCAGTACTTC. Amino acids: CASSLGQGDTSEQYF.

The chain recombines TRBV5-1 with TRBJ2-1; TRBD1 aligns across 7 bases. This CDR3 region has 13 residues. V was clipped by 0 bases and J by 13 bases; unmatched bases: 7. CDR1 is SGHRS and CDR2 is YFSETQ in the germline V gene. In DNA, the CDR3 is TGCGCCAGCAGCTTGGCATCGACAGGGCAACAGTTCTTC. The encoded protein is CASSLASTGQQFF.

The chain carries TRBV5-1 and TRBJ2-2, with 8 bases that match TRBD1. Trimming cost V 2 bases and J 7 bases; bases outside gene matches: 4. Looked up from germline, CDR1 is SGHRS and CDR2 is YFSETQ. The CDR3 spans 14 residues. CDR3 in DNA: TGCGCCAGCAGCTTCGGACAGGGTGACGGGGAGCTGTTTTTT. Amino acids: CASSFGQGDGELFF.

V and J are TRBV6-5 and TRBJ2-4; possibly TRBD1 for D (5 bases). Deletions cut 6 bases from V and 0 bases from J, with 12 bases between. Germline V gene data show CDR1 as MNHEY and CDR2 as SVGAGI. The CDR3 is 15 amino acids. The DNA of the CDR3 is TGTGCCAGCAGCGCAGGGTTAGGAGCCAAAAACATTCAGTACTTC. Protein product: CASSAGLGAKNIQYF.

This clone was seen a single time. This chain links TRBV18 with TRBJ1-4; D is uncertain. Trimming took off 0 bases at V and 8 bases at J, with 10 bases between the two ends. Germline V gives CDR1 KGHSH, CDR2 LQKENI. The CDR3 totals 14 residues. The CDR3 DNA sequence: TGTGCCAGCTCACCACCGACCGGGTACGAAAAACTGTTTTTT. It specifies CASSPPTGYEKLFF.